This T cell receptor (beta chain) derives from a study of cytomegalovirus exposure and HLA in healthy donors. Measured with immunoSEQ multiplex PCR; TCRdb has only the in-frame clones, and not every one. The data hold 230,000 or so clones, with around 90% observed a single time. Germline V gene sequence: CDR1 KGHSH, CDR2 LQKENI. CDR3 length: 16 residues. V lost 5 bases and J 7 bases, leaving 24 bases between the germline ends. V gene TRBV18 combines with J gene TRBJ2-7; weak D call: TRBD2 (6 bases). The TCR comes from a young woman in good health and CMV-seronegative. Sequenced input: PBMCs. CDR3 sequence: CASSSLSGTPVREQYF. The CDR3, as DNA: TGTGCCAGCTCATCGCTTAGCGGCACCCCCGTGAGGGAGCAGTACTTC.